This T cell receptor (beta chain) emerged from a study of blood T cells in healthy people across ages (dated by TCRdb to the mid-2010s). Looking at the study overall: Template switching captured roughly one uniquely barcoded TCR beta cDNA molecule per two T cells in model experiments. The study measured age-related changes in TCR beta repertoire diversity using deep sequencing normalized with unique cDNA molecular identifiers. The donors were divided into four age groups: young (average around 15 years), middle-aged (roughly 42), aged (under 70) and long-lived (roughly 88). To avoid experimental bias, donors of different ages were randomly spread across the sequencing lanes. The study analyzed two additional independent replicas of 1 million unique cDNA reads from the same blood draw for two donors, one aged 18 to 29 and one aged 80 or older. Beyond this particular receptor, the publication reports: Compared with the aged group, the long-lived group had more naive CD4+ T cells, fewer expanded clones and increased TCR diversity, a pattern suggesting age selection. As age increased, observed TCR beta diversity per million T cells dropped in a roughly linear way, and a significant reduction was already evident by age around 41. The CMV infection status of donors was not known, potentially confounding age-related changes in expanded clonotypes. Conclusive comparison of naive and antigen-experienced compartments was prevented by the profiling of bulk unsorted PBMCs. There was a strong correlation between observed TCR beta diversity and the percentage of naive T cells measured by flow cytometry. Estimates of total diversity based on one million sequenced T cells were considered lower bounds and underestimates.

In regard to this clonotype: Its antigen is currently not known. No base quality information exists; no much larger clone differs at one position.

The method behind the library was 5' RACE. The instrument given in TCRdb is Illumina HiSeq 2500. A second 7 to 11 cycle PCR used a sample-barcoded 5' primer and a J-beta primer mix. Each TCR beta cDNA molecule received a unique molecular identifier from a template-switch 5' adaptor carrying 12 random nucleotides. Each sample yielded at least 2.5 million CDR3-containing paired-end reads. First-strand cDNA synthesis was performed from all RNA using the Mint cDNA synthesis kit, with priming by a TRBC-specific oligonucleotide. Following uracil-DNA glycosylase treatment, all cDNA underwent a first 18-cycle PCR with the universal primers M1SS and BC2_uni_R. The authors' pipeline ran thus. Normalization of each sample was performed by random selection of 1 million high-quality reads, each carrying a distinct molecular identifier. Instead of being binned into consensus sequences, reads that shared molecular identifiers were thrown out. CDR3 identification, clonotype clustering and error correction used MiTCR with a Q25 quality threshold and the strictest error-elimination algorithm. A nonparametric unseen species model with Euler transformation was used to estimate a lower bound on total TCR beta diversity. The public reads were run again by TCRdb, first through fastp at Q25 and then through MiXCR, and only productive beta chains were kept. Merged by CDR3 protein, the rows form single entries marked with the most common genes and DNA. V and J calls and clone size were set by TCRdb, not the authors. The sample table shows roughly 1,500,000 distinct CDR3 sequences, and about 43% are seen once. 7.9% of the sample rests with the top ten.

The approximately 39 donors, aged about 6 to 100 years, were systemically healthy Caucasian individuals from Russia. Around 10 milliliters of peripheral blood were collected from each donor into EDTA-treated Vacutainer tubes. PBMCs were isolated by Ficoll-Paque density-gradient centrifugation, with at least 6.5 million obtained per sample. Trizol reagent was used to extract total RNA from the PBMCs, yielding at least 5 micrograms per sample. Naive CD45RAhigh/CD27high T cell percentages were measured by flow cytometry on a PBMC aliquot from every donor. CDR1 and CDR2 (MDHEN, SYDVKM) derive from the germline V gene. Taken from cysteine to phenylalanine, the CDR3 has 15 residues. CDR3 DNA is the only sequence kept; it has 45 bases, read in frame from the first base. Germline trimming: 4 bases from V, 2 bases from J; junction bases outside gene matches: 5.

The sample comprised blood. In this chain, TRBV28 is recombined with TRBJ2-3; 8 of the junction bases match TRBD1. The receptor was derived from a woman aged 18-30 years in good health. CDR3 loop: CASSSPTGATDTQYF. The DNA sequence follows: TGTGCCAGCAGTTCCCCGACAGGGGCCACAGATACGCAGTATTTT.